Listed below are T cell receptor beta chains from one sample, sequenced in a study of Graves' ophthalmopathy and Graves' hyperthyroidism. TCRdb reanalysed the multiplex PCR reads using MiXCR and keeps one entry per CDR3 protein. The repertoire holds around 600,000 distinct CDR3 sequences, roughly 41% seen once, with more than 3% in the top ten. The sequencing input was peripheral blood. The receptor source for this set is an adult man with Graves' ophthalmopathy. The CDR3 runs from the conserved cysteine through the conserved F or W. Fields, in order: D gene, V gene, clone size, J gene, CDR3 DNA, CDR3 protein. The D gene is left open where the match is weak. Clone size is stated in some rows and not others, as once, few, many or a class when expanded.

>-|TRBV5-1|-|TRBJ1-4
TGCGCCAGCAGCTTGGATTCCCCCGGGGTAGCGGAAAAACTGTTTTTT
CASSLDSPGVAEKLFF
>-|TRBV5-1|many|TRBJ1-5
TGCGCCAGCAGCAAAGACGGGACGTATCAGCCCCAGCATTTT
CASSKDGTYQPQHF
>TRBD1|TRBV15|many|TRBJ1-3
TGTGCCACCAGCGATACAGGGGCCTCTGGAAACACCATATATTTT
CATSDTGASGNTIYF
>-|TRBV20-1|-|TRBJ1-5
TGCAGTCTCGGGGGCATTAATAGCAATCAGCCCCAGCATTTT
CSLGGINSNQPQHF
>TRBD1|TRBV5-1|-|TRBJ2-2
TGCGCCAGCAGCGGGGACAGGGCGGACACCGGGGAGCTGTTTTTT
CASSGDRADTGELFF
>-|TRBV7-3|many|TRBJ2-5
TGTGCCAGCAGCCCAGCATCGGGGGAGACCCAGTACTTC
CASSPASGETQYF
>TRBD1|TRBV7-8|many|TRBJ1-5
TGTGCCAGCAGCTTAGGGGGGACAGTTTTCAATCAGCCCCAGCATTTT
CASSLGGTVFNQPQHF
>-|TRBV5-1|few|TRBJ1-2
TGCGCCAGCAGCTTTGAGGGAGGGGTCTATGGCTACACCTTC
CASSFEGGVYGYTF
>-|TRBV27|many|TRBJ1-2
TGTGCCAGCAGTTTATACAAGGGGAGTTATGGCTACACCTTC
CASSLYKGSYGYTF
>TRBD1|TRBV12-3/TRBV12-4|few|TRBJ2-7
TGTGCCAGCAGTACTTACAGGGGGTACGAGCAGTACTTC
CASSTYRGYEQYF
>-|TRBV29-1|-|TRBJ1-1
TGCAGCTTGAGTCAAGGGGACACTGAAGCTTTCTTT
CSLSQGDTEAFF
>TRBD1|TRBV2|many|TRBJ2-7
TGTGCCAGCAGTGACACAGGGGATCTCATCCACGAGCAGTACTTC
CASSDTGDLIHEQYF
>TRBD1|TRBV10-3|many|TRBJ1-6
TGTGCCATCAGTGAGACCACAGGGGTCGGGTCACCCCTCCACTTT
CAISETTGVGSPLHF